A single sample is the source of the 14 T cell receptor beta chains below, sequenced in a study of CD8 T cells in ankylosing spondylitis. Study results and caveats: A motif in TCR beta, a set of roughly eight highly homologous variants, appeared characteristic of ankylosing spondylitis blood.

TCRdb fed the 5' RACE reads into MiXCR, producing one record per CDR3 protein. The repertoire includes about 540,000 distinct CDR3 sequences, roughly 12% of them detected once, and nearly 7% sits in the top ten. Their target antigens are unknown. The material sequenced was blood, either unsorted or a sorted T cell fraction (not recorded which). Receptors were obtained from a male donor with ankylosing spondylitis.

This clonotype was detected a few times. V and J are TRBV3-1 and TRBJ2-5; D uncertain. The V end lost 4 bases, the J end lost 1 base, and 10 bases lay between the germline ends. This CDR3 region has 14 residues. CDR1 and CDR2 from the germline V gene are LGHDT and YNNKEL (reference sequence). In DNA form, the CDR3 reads TGTGCCAGCAGCCCCCTGAAAATCCAAGAGACCCAGTACTTC. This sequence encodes CASSPLKIQETQYF.

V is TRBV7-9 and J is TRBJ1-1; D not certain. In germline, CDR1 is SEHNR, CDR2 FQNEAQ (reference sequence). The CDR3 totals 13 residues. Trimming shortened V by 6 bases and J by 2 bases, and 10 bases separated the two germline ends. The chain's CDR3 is CASSQNRNTEAFF. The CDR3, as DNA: TGTGCCAGCAGTCAGAACAGAAACACTGAAGCTTTCTTT.

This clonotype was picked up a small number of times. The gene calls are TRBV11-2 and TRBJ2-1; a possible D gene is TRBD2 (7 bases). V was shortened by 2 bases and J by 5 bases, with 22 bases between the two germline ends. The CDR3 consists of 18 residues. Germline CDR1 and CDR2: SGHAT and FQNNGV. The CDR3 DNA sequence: TGTGCCAGCAGCTTAAGGCGCGAGGGGGGGAGGTACCACAATGAGCAGTTCTTC. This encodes CASSLRREGGRYHNEQFF.

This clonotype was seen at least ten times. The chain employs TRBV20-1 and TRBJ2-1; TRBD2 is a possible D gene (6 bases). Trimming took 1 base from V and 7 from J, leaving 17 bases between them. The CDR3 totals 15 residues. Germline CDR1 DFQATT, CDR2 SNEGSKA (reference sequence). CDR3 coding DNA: TGCAGTGCTAGAGTGGGGGGAGGCCGGGAGAATGAGCAGTTCTTC. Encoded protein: CSARVGGGRENEQFF.

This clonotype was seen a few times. The CDR3 nucleotides read TGTGCCAGCCGCCGGCCAGGGACTGGGGAGACCCAGTACTTC. Its protein product is CASRRPGTGETQYF. V usage is TRBV27 and J usage is TRBJ2-5; possibly TRBD2 for D (6 bases). Germline V gives CDR1 MNHEY, CDR2 SMNVEV (reference sequence). The CDR3 length is 14 residues. Trimming removed 8 bases at V and 5 bases at J, with 18 bases between.

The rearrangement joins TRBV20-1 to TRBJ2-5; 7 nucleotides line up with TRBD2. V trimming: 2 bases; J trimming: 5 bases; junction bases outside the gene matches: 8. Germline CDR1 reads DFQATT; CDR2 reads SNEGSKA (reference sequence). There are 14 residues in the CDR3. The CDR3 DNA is TGCAGTGCTAGAAGGCTAGTGGGAGGGGAGACCCAGTACTTC. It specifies CSARRLVGGETQYF.

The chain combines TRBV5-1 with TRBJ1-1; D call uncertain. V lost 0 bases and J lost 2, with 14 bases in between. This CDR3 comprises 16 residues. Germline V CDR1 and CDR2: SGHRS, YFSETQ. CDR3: CASSLDPSGHNTEAFF. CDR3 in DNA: TGCGCCAGCAGCTTGGATCCGTCAGGCCATAACACTGAAGCTTTCTTT.

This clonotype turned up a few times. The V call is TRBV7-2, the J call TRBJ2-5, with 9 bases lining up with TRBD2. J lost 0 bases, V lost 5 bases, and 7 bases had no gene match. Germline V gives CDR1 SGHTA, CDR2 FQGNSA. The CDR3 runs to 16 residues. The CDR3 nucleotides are TGTGCCAGCAGCCTCGGACTAGCGTTGTACCAAGAGACCCAGTACTTC. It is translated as CASSLGLALYQETQYF.

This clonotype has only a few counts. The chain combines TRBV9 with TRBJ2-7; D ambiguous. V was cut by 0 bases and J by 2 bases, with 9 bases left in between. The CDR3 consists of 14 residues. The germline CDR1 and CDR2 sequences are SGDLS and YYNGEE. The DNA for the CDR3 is TGTGCCAGCAGCGTAGCGGGCGAAACCTACGAGCAGTACTTC. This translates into CASSVAGETYEQYF.

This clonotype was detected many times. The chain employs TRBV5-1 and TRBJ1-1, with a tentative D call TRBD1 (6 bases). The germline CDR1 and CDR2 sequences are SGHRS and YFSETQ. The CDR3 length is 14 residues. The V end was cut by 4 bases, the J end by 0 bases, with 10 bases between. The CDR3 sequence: CASSHGQLNTEAFF. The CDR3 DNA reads TGCGCCAGCAGCCACGGACAGTTGAACACTGAAGCTTTCTTT. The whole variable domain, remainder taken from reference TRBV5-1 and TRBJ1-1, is KAGVTQTPRYLIKTRGQQVTLSCSPISGHRSVSWYQQTPGQGLQFLFEYFSETQRNKGNFPGRFSGRQFSNSRSEMNVSTLELGDSALYLCASSHGQLNTEAFFGQGTRLTVV.

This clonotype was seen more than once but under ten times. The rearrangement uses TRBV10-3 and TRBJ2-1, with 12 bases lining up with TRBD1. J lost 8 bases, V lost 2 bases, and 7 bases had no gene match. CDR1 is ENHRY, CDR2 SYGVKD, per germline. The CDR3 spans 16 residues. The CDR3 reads CAISEPRDRGLDEQFF. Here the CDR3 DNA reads TGTGCCATCAGTGAGCCCCGGGACAGGGGGCTGGATGAGCAGTTCTTC.

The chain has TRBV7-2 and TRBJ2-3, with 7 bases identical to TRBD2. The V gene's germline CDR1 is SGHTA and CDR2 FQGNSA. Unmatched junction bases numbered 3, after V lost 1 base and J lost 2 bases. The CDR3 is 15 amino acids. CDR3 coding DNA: TGTGCCAGCAGCTTAGAACTAGCGACCACAGATACGCAGTATTTT. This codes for CASSLELATTDTQYF. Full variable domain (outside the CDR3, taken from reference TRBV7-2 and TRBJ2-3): GAGVSQSPSNKVTEKGKDVELRCDPISGHTALYWYRQSLGQGLEFLIYFQGNSAPDKSGLPSDRFSAERTGGSVSTLTIQRTQQEDSAVYLCASSLELATTDTQYFGPGTRLTVL.

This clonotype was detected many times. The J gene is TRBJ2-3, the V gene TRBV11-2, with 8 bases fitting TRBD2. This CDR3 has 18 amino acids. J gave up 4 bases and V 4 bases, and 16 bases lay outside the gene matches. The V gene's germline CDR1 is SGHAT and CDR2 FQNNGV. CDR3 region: CASSWGPGTRGAPDTQYF. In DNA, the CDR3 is TGTGCCAGCAGCTGGGGGCCCGGGACTAGAGGCGCCCCAGATACGCAGTATTTT.

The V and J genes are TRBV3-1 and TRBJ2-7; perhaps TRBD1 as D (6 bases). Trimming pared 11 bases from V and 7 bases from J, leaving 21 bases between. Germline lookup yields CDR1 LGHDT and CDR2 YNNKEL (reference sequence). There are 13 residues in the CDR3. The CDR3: CASSQGRRREQYV. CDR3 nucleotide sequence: TGTGCCTCTTCACAGGGTCGACGTAGGGAGCAGTACGTC.